This T cell receptor (beta chain) was identified during a study of shared clonotypes between healthy human individuals. On the study more broadly: Researchers assigned three CD4 naive, three CD4 memory, two CD8 naive and one CD8 memory plate to each donor. General study results and limits: The authors expected sequencing depth to affect clonotype sharing among donors.

For each subset, genomic DNA was distributed in equal portions over several immunoSEQ plates. The repertoire was sequenced with immunoSEQ multiplex PCR; TCRdb's copy has only in-frame clones and lacks some. The sample lists around 1.9 million clones; just over 90% were seen once. Germline values: CDR1 SEHNR, CDR2 FQNEAQ (reference sequence). The CDR3 consists of 13 residues. The V and J ends lost 5 bases and 4 bases, in that order; junction bases with no gene match: 1. Positive CCR7 selection of CD45RO-negative cells yielded the naive CD8 cells, and terminally differentiated effector memory CD45RA+ cells were excluded. In the case of this clone: Its specificity is not known. The same CDR3 can be traced to other DNA sequences in this sample.

The clonotype originates from a man in his late teens or twenties in good health. Some clones in this sample may be carry-over from other donors' samples. Sample: naive CD8+ T cells from PBMCs. The J gene is TRBJ2-7, the V gene TRBV7-9; 11 bases line up with TRBD1. CDR3 sequence reads: CASSGDRGYEQYF. The CDR3 nucleotides are TGTGCCAGCAGCGGGGACAGGGGGTACGAGCAGTACTTC.